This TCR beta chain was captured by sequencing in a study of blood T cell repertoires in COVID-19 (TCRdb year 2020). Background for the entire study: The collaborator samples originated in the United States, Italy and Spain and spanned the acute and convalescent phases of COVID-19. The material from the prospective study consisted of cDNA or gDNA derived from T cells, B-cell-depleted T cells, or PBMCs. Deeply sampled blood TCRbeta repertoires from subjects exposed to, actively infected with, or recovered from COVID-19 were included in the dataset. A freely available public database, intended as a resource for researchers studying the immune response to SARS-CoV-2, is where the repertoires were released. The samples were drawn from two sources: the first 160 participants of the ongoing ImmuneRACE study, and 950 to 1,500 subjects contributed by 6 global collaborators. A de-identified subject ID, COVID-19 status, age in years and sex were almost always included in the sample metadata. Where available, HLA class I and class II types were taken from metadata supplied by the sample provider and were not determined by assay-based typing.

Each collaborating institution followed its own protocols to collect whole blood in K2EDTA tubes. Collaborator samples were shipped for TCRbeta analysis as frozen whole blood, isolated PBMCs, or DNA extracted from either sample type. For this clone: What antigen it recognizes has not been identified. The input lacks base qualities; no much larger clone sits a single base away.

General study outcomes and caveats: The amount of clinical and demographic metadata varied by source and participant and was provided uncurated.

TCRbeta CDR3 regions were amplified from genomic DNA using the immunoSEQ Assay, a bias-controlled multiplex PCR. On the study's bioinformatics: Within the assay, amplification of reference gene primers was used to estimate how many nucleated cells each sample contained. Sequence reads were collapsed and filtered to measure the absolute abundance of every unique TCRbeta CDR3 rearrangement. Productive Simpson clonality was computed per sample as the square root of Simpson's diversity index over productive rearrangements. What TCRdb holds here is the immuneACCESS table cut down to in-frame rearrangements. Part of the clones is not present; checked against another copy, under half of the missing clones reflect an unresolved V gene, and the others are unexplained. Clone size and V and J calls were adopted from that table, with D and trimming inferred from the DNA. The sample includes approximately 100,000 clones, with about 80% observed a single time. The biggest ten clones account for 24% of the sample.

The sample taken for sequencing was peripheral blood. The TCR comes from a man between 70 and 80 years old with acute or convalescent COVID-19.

The CDR3 protein is CASSFGRGLETQYF. The DNA reads TGCGCCAGCAGCTTCGGCAGGGGGCTTGAGACCCAGTACTTC. The receptor chain draws on TRBV5-1 and TRBJ2-5; 8 of the junction bases match TRBD1. V is cut back by 2 bases and J by 5 bases, with 5 bases in the junction unmatched. Spanning cysteine to phenylalanine, the CDR3 consists of 14 amino acids. Only the CDR3 DNA is retained, 42 bases long and in frame from the first base. From the germline V gene, CDR1 is SGHRS and CDR2 is YFSETQ.